The text below deals with one T cell receptor (beta chain). Its antigen is currently unknown. This sample is drawn from a study of T cells in Graves' hyperthyroidism and ophthalmopathy. It was uncontrolled infection, other autoimmune disease, pregnancy or lactation that excluded patients. Clinical symptoms, serum thyroxine, TRAb, thyroid ultrasound and orbital computed tomography established diagnosis. Study-level points and caveats: Before onset, ophthalmopathy was predicted by the model a median approximately 6.6 months earlier.

Trimming took off 3 bases at V and 0 bases at J, with 16 bases between the two ends. The CDR3 runs to 16 residues. Germline assignment: CDR1 DFQATT and CDR2 SNEGSKA (reference sequence). TCR beta CDR3 region amplification was performed from RNA transcripts. First-round RT-PCR targeting the TCR CDR3 was performed with the HTBI primer set. TCRdb reanalysed the multiplex PCR reads using MiXCR and keeps one entry per CDR3 protein. The data show 450,000 to 600,000 distinct CDR3 sequences, 11% to 15% seen once. The sequence derives from a woman aged 40-49 years with Graves' hyperthyroidism. The source material was blood. This chain joins TRBV20-1 and TRBJ2-3, with D tentatively TRBD1 or TRBD2 (5 bases each). The CDR3 is CSASSREGSSTDTQYF. CDR3 in DNA: TGCAGTGCTAGCTCCCGTGAGGGGTCTAGCACAGATACGCAGTATTTT.